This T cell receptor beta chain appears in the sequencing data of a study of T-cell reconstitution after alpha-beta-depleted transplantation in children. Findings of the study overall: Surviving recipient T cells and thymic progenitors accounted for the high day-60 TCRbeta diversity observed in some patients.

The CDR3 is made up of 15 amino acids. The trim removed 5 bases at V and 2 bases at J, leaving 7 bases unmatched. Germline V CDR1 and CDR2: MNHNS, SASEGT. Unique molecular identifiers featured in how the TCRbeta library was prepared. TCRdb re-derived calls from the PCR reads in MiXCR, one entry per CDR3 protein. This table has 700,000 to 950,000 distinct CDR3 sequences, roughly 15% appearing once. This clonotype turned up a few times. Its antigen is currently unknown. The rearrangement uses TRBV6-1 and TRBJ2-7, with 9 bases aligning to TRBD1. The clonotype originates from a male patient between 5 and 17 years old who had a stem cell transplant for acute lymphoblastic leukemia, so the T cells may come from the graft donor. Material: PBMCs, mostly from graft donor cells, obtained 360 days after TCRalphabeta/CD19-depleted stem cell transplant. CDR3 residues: CASSTRDRATYEQYF. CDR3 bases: TGTGCCAGCAGTACCCGGGACAGGGCAACCTACGAGCAGTACTTC.